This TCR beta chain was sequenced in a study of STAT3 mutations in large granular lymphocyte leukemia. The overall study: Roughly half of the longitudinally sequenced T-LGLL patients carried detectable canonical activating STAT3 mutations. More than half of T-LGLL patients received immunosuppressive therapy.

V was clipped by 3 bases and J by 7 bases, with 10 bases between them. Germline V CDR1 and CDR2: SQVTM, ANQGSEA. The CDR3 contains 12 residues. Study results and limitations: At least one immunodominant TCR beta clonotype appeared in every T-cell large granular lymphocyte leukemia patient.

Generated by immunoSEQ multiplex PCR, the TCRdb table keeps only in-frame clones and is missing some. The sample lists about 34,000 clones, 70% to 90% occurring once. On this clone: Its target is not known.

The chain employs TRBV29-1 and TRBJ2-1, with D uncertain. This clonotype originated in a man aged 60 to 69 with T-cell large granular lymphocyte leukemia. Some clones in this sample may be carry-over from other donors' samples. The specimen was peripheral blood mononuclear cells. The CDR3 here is CSVEESSNEQFF. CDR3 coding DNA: TGCAGCGTTGAGGAGAGTTCAAATGAGCAGTTCTTC.